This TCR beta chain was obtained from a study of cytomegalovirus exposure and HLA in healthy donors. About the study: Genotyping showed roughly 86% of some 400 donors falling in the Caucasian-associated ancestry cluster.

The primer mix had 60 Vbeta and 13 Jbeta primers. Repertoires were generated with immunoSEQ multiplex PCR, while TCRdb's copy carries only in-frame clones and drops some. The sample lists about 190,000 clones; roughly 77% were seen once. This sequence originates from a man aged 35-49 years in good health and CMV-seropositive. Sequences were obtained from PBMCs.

For the CDR3, the DNA is TGTGCCAGCAGCCCAGCCGGGGGAGGGGTTTCAGTGGCCCAGTACTTC. Translated: CASSPAGGGVSVAQYF. The V gene is TRBV5-6, the J gene TRBJ2-5; TRBD2 aligns across 7 bases. The germline V gene encodes CDR1 SGHDT and CDR2 YYEEEE. V dropped 4 bases and J dropped 9; count of bases not matched to a gene: 18. The CDR3 sequence is 16 residues long.